These 16 T cell receptor beta chains originate from one sample sequenced in a study of cytomegalovirus exposure and HLA in healthy donors. The primer mix had 60 Vbeta and 13 Jbeta primers. The protocol was immunoSEQ multiplex PCR, while the TCRdb copy is restricted to in-frame clones and leaves out a portion. The sample lists 210,000 or so clones, approximately 79% seen once, with around 0.2% in the top ten. Sequencing input: PBMCs. The receptors stem from a girl aged 2 to 10 in good health and CMV-seronegative.

About this clone: Additional DNA sequences in this sample encode the identical CDR3. CDR3 DNA sequence: TGTGCCAGCAGACTAGCAGGAGGGCGAATGACCCAGTACTTC. It specifies CASRLAGGRMTQYF. The rearrangement uses TRBV6-1 and TRBJ2-5; TRBD2 is a possible D gene (6 bases). Per germline, CDR1 MNHNS and CDR2 SASEGT. The ends were cut back, 6 bases at V and 7 bases at J, with 18 bases in the middle. This CDR3 spans 14 amino acids.

This rearrangement joins TRBV27 to TRBJ2-5, with a tentative D call TRBD1 (7 bases). The CDR3 is 15 residues long. CDR1 is MNHEY and CDR2 is SMNVEV in the germline V gene (reference sequence). V gave up 3 bases and J gave up 11 bases, with 22 bases separating them. In nucleotides, the CDR3 is TGTGCCAGCAGTTTTGACAGGGTCGGGTGGAGGGAGCAGTACTTC. Amino acid sequence: CASSFDRVGWREQYF.

The genes are TRBV6-1 and TRBJ2-1; 10 bases line up with TRBD1. The CDR3 extends over 15 amino acids. Losses at the gene ends were 6 bases for V and 7 bases for J; bases not matched to a gene: 9. Germline V gene lookup returns CDR1 MNHNS and CDR2 SASEGT. Here the CDR3 reads CASSLSWTGGNEQFF. Written as DNA, the CDR3 is TGTGCCAGCAGCCTATCGTGGACAGGGGGAAATGAGCAGTTCTTC.

The chain carries TRBV7-9 and TRBJ1-1; D may be TRBD1 (5 bases). The CDR3 covers 16 residues. Germline assignment: CDR1 SEHNR and CDR2 FQNEAQ (reference sequence). Trimming took off 5 bases at V and 1 base at J, with 17 bases between the two ends. The CDR3 DNA sequence: TGTGCCAGCAGCCAATCAAAGGGGATGGGGAACACTGAAGCTTTCTTT. Amino acid sequence: CASSQSKGMGNTEAFF.

The genes are TRBV30 and TRBJ2-1; no reliable D call. The germline gives CDR1 GTSNPN, CDR2 SVGIG (reference sequence). This CDR3 has 14 residues. V gave up 3 bases and J gave up 2 bases, with 11 bases separating them. As DNA, the CDR3 is TGTGCCTGGAGGACGACTTCCCCCTACAATGAGCAGTTCTTC. Its translation: CAWRTTSPYNEQFF. The full variable domain, rest sourced from reference TRBV30 and TRBJ2-1, is SQTIHQWPATLVQPVGSPLSLECTVEGTSNPNLYWYRQAAGRGLQLLFYSVGIGQISSEVPQNLSASRPQDRQFILSSKKLLLSDSGFYLCAWRTTSPYNEQFFGPGTRLTVL.

The chain couples TRBV19 to TRBJ2-2; possibly TRBD2 for D (6 bases). The germline V and J ends were trimmed by 2 bases and 7 bases, with 8 bases remaining between them. Germline V gives CDR1 LNHDA, CDR2 SQIVND (reference sequence). The CDR3 sequence is 13 residues long. This chain's CDR3 is CASSIWGVGELFF. The CDR3 DNA follows: TGTGCCAGTAGTATATGGGGGGTCGGGGAGCTGTTTTTT.

This chain joins TRBV11-2 and TRBJ1-5, with D possibly being TRBD1 (6 bases). The V gene's germline CDR1 is SGHAT and CDR2 FQNNGV. Trimming cost V 1 base and J 5 bases, with 9 bases left between them. This CDR3 is 14 amino acids long. CDR3 in amino acids: CASSLGHRDQPQHF. The DNA of the CDR3 is TGTGCCAGCAGCTTAGGACACAGGGATCAGCCCCAGCATTTT. The variable domain in full, with the rest retrieved from reference TRBV11-2 and TRBJ1-5, is EAGVAQSPRYKIIEKRQSVAFWCNPISGHATLYWYQQILGQGPKLLIQFQNNGVVDDSQLPKDRFSAERLKGVDSTLKIQPAKLEDSAVYLCASSLGHRDQPQHFGDGTRLSIL.

This chain connects TRBV27 to TRBJ2-7; D might be TRBD1 (5 bases). CDR1 and CDR2 from the germline V gene are MNHEY and SMNVEV (reference sequence). The CDR3 totals 14 residues. Trimming removed 2 bases at V and 5 bases at J, with 13 bases between. CDR3 nucleotide sequence: TGTGCCAGCAGTTTACAGGGAAGGTTTGACGAGCAGTACTTC. This translates into CASSLQGRFDEQYF.

On this clone itself: The germline gene is not matched at one end of the junction; a read error may be the cause. Distinct nucleotide sequences in the sample also encode this CDR3. The genes are TRBV9 and TRBJ1-3; D call uncertain. The CDR3 contains 14 residues. Germline V gives CDR1 SGDLS, CDR2 YYNGEE. The CDR3 reads CASSVESSRNTIYF. DNA of the CDR3: TGCGCCAGCAGCGTAGAGAGTTCCAGAAACACCATATATTTT.

The V call is TRBV6-1, the J call TRBJ2-7; 7 bases are shared with TRBD1. The length of the CDR3 is 14 residues. CDR1 is MNHNS, CDR2 SASEGT, per germline. With V trimmed by 6 bases and J by 2 bases, 7 bases remained unmatched. CDR3: CASSDRVRPYEQYF. CDR3 coding DNA: TGTGCCAGCAGCGACAGGGTGAGGCCCTACGAGCAGTACTTC.

The chain is built from TRBV29-1 and TRBJ2-2, with TRBD2 identical over 7 bases. The CDR3 is 11 residues long. Germline V gene data show CDR1 as SQVTM and CDR2 as ANQGSEA. Here the CDR3 reads CLAGDPGELFF. CDR3 in DNA: TGCTTGGCGGGAGACCCCGGGGAGCTGTTTTTT.

As concerns this clone: The sample has other DNA sequences that encode this CDR3 too. This sequence joins TRBV20-1 and TRBJ2-3; unclear D gene. Looked up from germline, CDR1 is DFQATT and CDR2 is SNEGSKA (reference sequence). V lost 3 bases to trimming and J lost 5 bases, with 3 bases between them. There are 10 residues in the CDR3. CDR3 region: CSASIDTQYF. In DNA, the CDR3 is TGCAGTGCTAGTATAGATACGCAGTATTTT.

J is TRBJ2-7 and V is TRBV11-3, with 9 bases matching TRBD1. V gave up 5 bases and J gave up 6 bases; unmatched junction bases: 8. The CDR3 consists of 14 residues. Germline V lookup: CDR1 SGHNT, CDR2 YENEEA. As DNA, the CDR3 is TGTGCCAGCAGCCCCACCGGGACAGGGAGCGAGCAGTACTTC. Its translation is CASSPTGTGSEQYF.

The chain carries TRBV30 and TRBJ2-5; possibly TRBD2 for D (5 bases). Germline CDR1 GTSNPN, CDR2 SVGIG (reference sequence). There are 12 residues in the CDR3. CDR3 coding DNA: TGTGCGAGCGGCCGTTACCTCGAGACCCAGTACTTC. It is translated as CASGRYLETQYF.

This CDR3 is CASSLSRQGWEKLFF. CDR3 DNA: TGTGCCAGCAGTTTATCTCGACAGGGGTGGGAAAAACTGTTTTTT. The chain combines TRBV27 with TRBJ1-4; 8 bases are shared with TRBD1. Germline CDR1 MNHEY, CDR2 SMNVEV (reference sequence). The CDR3 is 15 amino acids. The V gene end was trimmed by 0 bases and the J gene end by 8 bases; junction bases not matched to a gene: 5.

The chain combines TRBV13 with TRBJ1-1; possible D gene TRBD1, 5 bases. The CDR3 loop spans 13 amino acids. Trimming removed 5 bases from V and 8 bases from J, with 15 bases in between. Germline CDR1 PRHDT, CDR2 FYEKMQ (reference sequence). The CDR3 region has the DNA TGTGCCAGCAGCGAAGAACAGGCACGGGAAGCTTTCTTT. Protein sequence: CASSEEQAREAFF.